This is a list of T cell receptor beta chains from one sample in a study of T cells after yellow fever vaccination. MiXCR, applied by TCRdb to the 5' RACE reads, yields one record per CDR3 protein. The sample has 300,000 to 350,000 distinct CDR3 sequences; roughly 7.5% are singletons. The source material was PBMCs, sampled around 45 days after the first yellow fever vaccination. These receptors originate from a man between 18 and 35 years old who received the YFV17D yellow fever vaccine. Both conserved end residues are part of each CDR3. Each record gives: V gene, CDR3 length, clone size, J gene, D gene, CDR3 DNA, CDR3 protein. A D gene is named only where the DNA matches it firmly. Some rows mark clone size as missing; the rest say once, few, many or name a class of expanded clone.

v_call: TRBV18; cdr3_length: 15; clone_size: few; j_call: TRBJ2-1; d_call: TRBD1; cdr3_nt: TGTGCCAGCTCACCCCGGGACAGGCTTTACAATGAGCAGTTCTTC; cdr3_aa: CASSPRDRLYNEQFF
v_call: TRBV5-1; cdr3_length: 15; clone_size: few; j_call: TRBJ1-2; d_call: .; cdr3_nt: TGCGCCAGCAGCCTGGCCCCGACAGTAGACTATGGCTACACCTTC; cdr3_aa: CASSLAPTVDYGYTF
v_call: TRBV7-6; cdr3_length: 17; clone_size: .; j_call: TRBJ1-3; d_call: TRBD1; cdr3_nt: TGTGCCAGCAGCTTTGAGGGACAGGGTCTCTCTGGAAACACCATATATTTT; cdr3_aa: CASSFEGQGLSGNTIYF
v_call: TRBV5-1; cdr3_length: 15; clone_size: few; j_call: TRBJ2-3; d_call: TRBD2; cdr3_nt: TGCGCCAGCAGCTTGAGGACTAGCGGGGGTGATACGCAGTATTTT; cdr3_aa: CASSLRTSGGDTQYF
v_call: TRBV5-8; cdr3_length: 13; clone_size: few; j_call: TRBJ1-2; d_call: .; cdr3_nt: TGTGCCAGCAGCTTCGGCAGGGTCCAGTATGACACCTTC; cdr3_aa: CASSFGRVQYDTF
v_call: TRBV5-1; cdr3_length: 13; clone_size: few; j_call: TRBJ1-2; d_call: .; cdr3_nt: TGCGCCAGCAGCTTGGACGGACACTATGGCTACACCTTC; cdr3_aa: CASSLDGHYGYTF
v_call: TRBV6-5; cdr3_length: 12; clone_size: few; j_call: TRBJ1-1; d_call: TRBD1; cdr3_nt: TGTGCCAGCAGTTACCAGACAGGGGAGATTTTCTTT; cdr3_aa: CASSYQTGEIFF
v_call: TRBV12-3/TRBV12-4; cdr3_length: 14; clone_size: few; j_call: TRBJ2-2; d_call: .; cdr3_nt: TGTGCCAGCAGTTTTGGGGCGCGAACCGGGGAGCTGTTTTTT; cdr3_aa: CASSFGARTGELFF
v_call: TRBV11-2; cdr3_length: 12; clone_size: .; j_call: TRBJ2-7; d_call: .; cdr3_nt: TGTGCCAGCAGCTTATTGCTCTACGAGCAGTACTTC; cdr3_aa: CASSLLLYEQYF
v_call: TRBV19; cdr3_length: 16; clone_size: few; j_call: TRBJ1-1; d_call: TRBD1; cdr3_nt: TGTGCCAGTATTCCTAACGCCGGGACAGGGGGCTCTGAAGCTTTCTTT; cdr3_aa: CASIPNAGTGGSEAFF
v_call: TRBV6-5; cdr3_length: 14; clone_size: .; j_call: TRBJ1-4; d_call: TRBD1; cdr3_nt: TGTGCCAGCAGTTACTTCCTGACAGGGAGAGAACTGTTTTTT; cdr3_aa: CASSYFLTGRELFF
v_call: TRBV5-4; cdr3_length: 15; clone_size: .; j_call: TRBJ2-1; d_call: TRBD2; cdr3_nt: TGTGCCAGCAGCTTAAAACCGGGACTAGCGGTTGAGCAGTTCTTC; cdr3_aa: CASSLKPGLAVEQFF
v_call: TRBV30; cdr3_length: 14; clone_size: few; j_call: TRBJ2-1; d_call: TRBD1; cdr3_nt: TGTGCCTGGAGAAGCCGGACAGGGACAAATGAGCAGTTCTTC; cdr3_aa: CAWRSRTGTNEQFF
v_call: TRBV15; cdr3_length: 12; clone_size: few; j_call: TRBJ1-6; d_call: .; cdr3_nt: TGTGCCACCAGCAGAGATAGTCAGCCCCTCCACTTT; cdr3_aa: CATSRDSQPLHF
v_call: TRBV5-4; cdr3_length: 15; clone_size: few; j_call: TRBJ1-2; d_call: .; cdr3_nt: TGTGCCAGCAGCCGGGAGCCGGACAGTCGCTATGGCTACACCTTC; cdr3_aa: CASSREPDSRYGYTF
v_call: TRBV7-3; cdr3_length: 13; clone_size: many; j_call: TRBJ1-1; d_call: .; cdr3_nt: TGTGCCAGCAGCTCACAAGGGGACACTGAAGCTTTCTTT; cdr3_aa: CASSSQGDTEAFF
v_call: TRBV5-1; cdr3_length: 17; clone_size: many; j_call: TRBJ2-2; d_call: TRBD2; cdr3_nt: TGCGCCAGCAGCCCTAAGGGACTAGCGGACTACACCGGGGAGCTGTTTTTT; cdr3_aa: CASSPKGLADYTGELFF
v_call: TRBV6-1; cdr3_length: 14; clone_size: few; j_call: TRBJ2-7; d_call: TRBD2; cdr3_nt: TGTGCCAGCAGTCTTAGCGGGGGGGACTACGAGCAGTACTTC; cdr3_aa: CASSLSGGDYEQYF
v_call: TRBV5-1; cdr3_length: 15; clone_size: few; j_call: TRBJ2-3; d_call: .; cdr3_nt: TGCGCCAGCAGCCTCCGGGGAGCTAGCACAGATACGCAGTATTTT; cdr3_aa: CASSLRGASTDTQYF
v_call: TRBV6-5; cdr3_length: 11; clone_size: few; j_call: TRBJ2-7; d_call: .; cdr3_nt: TGTGCCAGCAGCTCCGGGAGACAGCTGCACTTC; cdr3_aa: CASSSGRQLHF
v_call: TRBV7-8; cdr3_length: 16; clone_size: few; j_call: TRBJ1-1; d_call: .; cdr3_nt: TGTGCCAGCAGCTCTTCGGCAACAGGGACGAACACTGAAGCTTTCTTT; cdr3_aa: CASSSSATGTNTEAFF
v_call: TRBV25-1; cdr3_length: 13; clone_size: .; j_call: TRBJ1-1; d_call: .; cdr3_nt: TGTGCCAGCCGGGGGGGCGGGAGCACTGAAGCTTTCTTT; cdr3_aa: CASRGGGSTEAFF
v_call: TRBV14; cdr3_length: 14; clone_size: few; j_call: TRBJ2-3; d_call: .; cdr3_nt: TGTGCCAGCAGCCAACTAAGGGCCGCAGATACGCAGTATTTT; cdr3_aa: CASSQLRAADTQYF
v_call: TRBV7-9; cdr3_length: 14; clone_size: few; j_call: TRBJ1-6; d_call: .; cdr3_nt: TGTGCCAGCAGCTCAACCTCGACAGCAAAGGCCCTCCACTTT; cdr3_aa: CASSSTSTAKALHF
v_call: TRBV6-2/TRBV6-3; cdr3_length: 15; clone_size: once; j_call: TRBJ2-2; d_call: .; cdr3_nt: TGTGCCAGCAGTTCGTTCAGGGAATCGCCCGGGGAGCTGTTTTTT; cdr3_aa: CASSSFRESPGELFF
v_call: TRBV2; cdr3_length: 17; clone_size: .; j_call: TRBJ2-3; d_call: TRBD2; cdr3_nt: TGTGCCAGCAGGGCTACTAGCGGGGGTCCCGGGACAGATACGCAGTATTTT; cdr3_aa: CASRATSGGPGTDTQYF
v_call: TRBV7-2; cdr3_length: 14; clone_size: few; j_call: TRBJ1-1; d_call: .; cdr3_nt: TGTGCCAGCAGCTTATTTATGGGGAACACTGAAGCTTTCTTT; cdr3_aa: CASSLFMGNTEAFF
v_call: TRBV12-3/TRBV12-4; cdr3_length: 16; clone_size: few; j_call: TRBJ2-1; d_call: .; cdr3_nt: TGTGCCAGCAGTTTAGGGGCACAGGGATTTAAGGTTGAGCAGTTCTTC; cdr3_aa: CASSLGAQGFKVEQFF
v_call: TRBV12-3/TRBV12-4; cdr3_length: 16; clone_size: .; j_call: TRBJ1-6; d_call: .; cdr3_nt: TGTGCCAGCAGTTTAGGTCAGGGAACTCTTCGGTCACCCCTCCACTTT; cdr3_aa: CASSLGQGTLRSPLHF
v_call: TRBV12-3/TRBV12-4; cdr3_length: 14; clone_size: .; j_call: TRBJ1-1; d_call: TRBD1; cdr3_nt: TGTGCCAGCAGTCAACAGGGGCTGAGCACTGAAGCTTTCTTT; cdr3_aa: CASSQQGLSTEAFF
v_call: TRBV4-3; cdr3_length: 14; clone_size: few; j_call: TRBJ1-2; d_call: TRBD1; cdr3_nt: TGCGCCAGCAGCCAAGACTGGGGACAGGGTATGCTCACCTTC; cdr3_aa: CASSQDWGQGMLTF
v_call: TRBV27; cdr3_length: 13; clone_size: .; j_call: TRBJ1-2; d_call: .; cdr3_nt: TGTGCCAGCAGTTTAAACCCCCTCTATGGCTACACCTTC; cdr3_aa: CASSLNPLYGYTF
v_call: TRBV5-4; cdr3_length: 15; clone_size: many; j_call: TRBJ1-1; d_call: TRBD1; cdr3_nt: TGTGCCAGCAGGCTGGACAGGGGGGCTAACACTGAAGCTTTCTTT; cdr3_aa: CASRLDRGANTEAFF
v_call: TRBV6-2/TRBV6-3; cdr3_length: 15; clone_size: .; j_call: TRBJ1-5; d_call: .; cdr3_nt: TGTGCCAGCAGTTACTACAGGGCCGGGAGTCAGCCCCAGCATTTT; cdr3_aa: CASSYYRAGSQPQHF
v_call: TRBV12-3/TRBV12-4; cdr3_length: 13; clone_size: few; j_call: TRBJ2-2; d_call: .; cdr3_nt: TGTGCCAGCTACAAGGGGGGCGCCGGGGAGCTGTTTTTT; cdr3_aa: CASYKGGAGELFF
v_call: TRBV12-3/TRBV12-4; cdr3_length: 12; clone_size: .; j_call: TRBJ1-4; d_call: .; cdr3_nt: TGTGCCAGCAGTCCGCTAATGGGGGAACTGTTTTTT; cdr3_aa: CASSPLMGELFF
v_call: TRBV28; cdr3_length: 13; clone_size: few; j_call: TRBJ2-2; d_call: TRBD1; cdr3_nt: TGTGCCAGCAGGGCAGGGGGCGCGGGGGAGCTGTTTTTT; cdr3_aa: CASRAGGAGELFF
v_call: TRBV7-9; cdr3_length: 17; clone_size: few; j_call: TRBJ2-1; d_call: TRBD2; cdr3_nt: TGTGCCAGCAGCGTGCCTCCCGGGACTAGCTCCTACAATGAGCAGTTCTTC; cdr3_aa: CASSVPPGTSSYNEQFF
v_call: TRBV19; cdr3_length: 14; clone_size: .; j_call: TRBJ1-6; d_call: TRBD1; cdr3_nt: TGTGCCAGTAGTACGCGGACAGGGCATTCACCCCTCCACTTT; cdr3_aa: CASSTRTGHSPLHF
v_call: TRBV7-9; cdr3_length: 15; clone_size: .; j_call: TRBJ2-1; d_call: TRBD2; cdr3_nt: TGTGCCAGCAGCCCGACTAGCACGGCGTACAATGAGGAGTTCTTC; cdr3_aa: CASSPTSTAYNEEFF
v_call: TRBV4-3; cdr3_length: 16; clone_size: few; j_call: TRBJ2-7; d_call: TRBD2; cdr3_nt: TGCGCCAGCAGCCAAGGTTCGGGGGGGATCCCCTACGAGCAGTACTTC; cdr3_aa: CASSQGSGGIPYEQYF
v_call: TRBV20-1; cdr3_length: 10; clone_size: few; j_call: TRBJ2-3; d_call: .; cdr3_nt: TGCAGTGCCGGCTGGGATACGCAGTATTTT; cdr3_aa: CSAGWDTQYF
v_call: TRBV24-1; cdr3_length: 15; clone_size: few; j_call: TRBJ2-1; d_call: TRBD2; cdr3_nt: TGTGCCACCAGCGTTCGGGGGGTCCGACGCGATGAGCAGTTCTTC; cdr3_aa: CATSVRGVRRDEQFF
v_call: TRBV4-2; cdr3_length: 18; clone_size: .; j_call: TRBJ1-6; d_call: .; cdr3_nt: TGTGCCAGCAGCCAAGATCGGGGCAGGGATGGGGATAATTCACCCCTCCACTTT; cdr3_aa: CASSQDRGRDGDNSPLHF
v_call: TRBV5-5; cdr3_length: 15; clone_size: few; j_call: TRBJ2-7; d_call: TRBD1; cdr3_nt: TGTGCCAGCAGCCTACTCCCACAGGGGGCGCGGGAGCAGTACTTC; cdr3_aa: CASSLLPQGAREQYF
v_call: TRBV27; cdr3_length: 14; clone_size: few; j_call: TRBJ2-7; d_call: .; cdr3_nt: TGTGCCAGCAGTTTATCGGGCAGCCCTTACGAGCAGTACTTC; cdr3_aa: CASSLSGSPYEQYF
v_call: TRBV4-3; cdr3_length: 15; clone_size: .; j_call: TRBJ2-5; d_call: .; cdr3_nt: TGCGCCAGCAGCCAAGGAAAGGGGTCCCAAGAGACCCAGTACTTC; cdr3_aa: CASSQGKGSQETQYF
v_call: TRBV7-2; cdr3_length: 14; clone_size: .; j_call: TRBJ2-2; d_call: .; cdr3_nt: TGTGCCAGCAGCTTAGGGGCTTTGGGCGGGGAGCTGTTTTTT; cdr3_aa: CASSLGALGGELFF
v_call: TRBV6-2/TRBV6-3; cdr3_length: 15; clone_size: .; j_call: TRBJ2-1; d_call: TRBD2; cdr3_nt: TGTGCCAGCAGCACCGATGGGGGAGGGTCTGGGGAGCAGTTCTTC; cdr3_aa: CASSTDGGGSGEQFF
v_call: TRBV5-5; cdr3_length: 14; clone_size: few; j_call: TRBJ2-5; d_call: .; cdr3_nt: TGTGCCAGCAGCTTGGGGCGATCCCAAGAGACCCAGTACTTC; cdr3_aa: CASSLGRSQETQYF
v_call: TRBV4-1; cdr3_length: 15; clone_size: few; j_call: TRBJ2-1; d_call: .; cdr3_nt: TGCGCCAGCAGCCAAGATCCTCAGGGGTATAGCTGGCAGTTCTTC; cdr3_aa: CASSQDPQGYSWQFF